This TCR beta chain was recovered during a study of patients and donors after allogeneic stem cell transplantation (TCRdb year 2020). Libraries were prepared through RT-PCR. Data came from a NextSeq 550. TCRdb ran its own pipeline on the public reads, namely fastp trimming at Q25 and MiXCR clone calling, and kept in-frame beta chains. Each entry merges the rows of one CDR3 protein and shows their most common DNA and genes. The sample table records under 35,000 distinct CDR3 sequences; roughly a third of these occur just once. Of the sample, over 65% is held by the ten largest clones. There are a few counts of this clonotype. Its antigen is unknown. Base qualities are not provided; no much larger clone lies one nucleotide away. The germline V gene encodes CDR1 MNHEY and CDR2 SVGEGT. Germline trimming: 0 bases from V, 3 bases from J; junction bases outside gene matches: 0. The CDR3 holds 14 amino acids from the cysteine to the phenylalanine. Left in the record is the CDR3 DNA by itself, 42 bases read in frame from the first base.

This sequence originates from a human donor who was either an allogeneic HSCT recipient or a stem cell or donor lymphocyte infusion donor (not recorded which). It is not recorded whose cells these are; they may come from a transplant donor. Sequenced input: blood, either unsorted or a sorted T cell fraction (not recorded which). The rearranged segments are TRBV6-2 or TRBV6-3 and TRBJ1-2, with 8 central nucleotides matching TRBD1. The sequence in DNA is TGTGCCAGCAGTTACTCGACAGGGGACTATGGCTACACCTTC. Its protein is CASSYSTGDYGYTF.